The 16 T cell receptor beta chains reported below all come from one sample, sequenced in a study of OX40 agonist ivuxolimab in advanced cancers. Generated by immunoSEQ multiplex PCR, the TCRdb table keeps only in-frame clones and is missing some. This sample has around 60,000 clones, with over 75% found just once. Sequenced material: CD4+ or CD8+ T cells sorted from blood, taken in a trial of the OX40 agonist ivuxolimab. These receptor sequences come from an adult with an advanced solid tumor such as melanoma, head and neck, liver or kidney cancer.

DNA of the CDR3: TGTGCCAGCAGCCTAACGGAGACCCAGTACTTC. Its translation: CASSLTETQYF. V is TRBV7-2 and J is TRBJ2-5; D gene unclear. Deletions cut 5 bases from V and 5 bases from J, with 6 bases between. This CDR3 has 11 residues. CDR1 and CDR2 (germline): SGHTA, FQGNSA. Together with reference TRBV7-2 and TRBJ2-5, the CDR3 gives the full variable domain: GAGVSQSPSNKVTEKGKDVELRCDPISGHTALYWYRQSLGQGLEFLIYFQGNSAPDKSGLPSDRFSAERTGGSVSTLTIQRTQQEDSAVYLCASSLTETQYFGPGTRLLVL.

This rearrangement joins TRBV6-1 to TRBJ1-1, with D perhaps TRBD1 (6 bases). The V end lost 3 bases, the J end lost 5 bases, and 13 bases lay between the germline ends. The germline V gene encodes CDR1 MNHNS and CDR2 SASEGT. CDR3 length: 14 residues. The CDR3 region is CASSDQGRGTEAFF. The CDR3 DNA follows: TGTGCCAGCAGTGACCAGGGGCGAGGGACTGAAGCTTTCTTT.

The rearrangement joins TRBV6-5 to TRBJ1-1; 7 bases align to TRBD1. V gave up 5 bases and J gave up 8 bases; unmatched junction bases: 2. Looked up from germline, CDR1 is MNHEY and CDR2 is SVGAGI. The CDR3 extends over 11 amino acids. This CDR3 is CASSTGDEAFF. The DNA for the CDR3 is TGTGCCAGCAGTACAGGGGACGAAGCTTTCTTT.

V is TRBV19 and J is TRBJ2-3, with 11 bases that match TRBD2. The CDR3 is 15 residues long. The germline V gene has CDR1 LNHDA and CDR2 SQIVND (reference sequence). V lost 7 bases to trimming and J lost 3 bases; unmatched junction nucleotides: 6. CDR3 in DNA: TGTGCCAGTAATCCGATAGCGGGGGGGACAGATACGCAGTATTTT. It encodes CASNPIAGGTDTQYF.

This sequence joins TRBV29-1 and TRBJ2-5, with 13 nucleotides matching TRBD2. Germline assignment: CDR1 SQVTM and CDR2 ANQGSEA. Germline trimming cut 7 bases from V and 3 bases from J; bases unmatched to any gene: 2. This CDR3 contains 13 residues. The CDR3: CSAGTSGKETQYF. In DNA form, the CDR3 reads TGCAGCGCCGGGACTAGCGGGAAAGAGACCCAGTACTTC.

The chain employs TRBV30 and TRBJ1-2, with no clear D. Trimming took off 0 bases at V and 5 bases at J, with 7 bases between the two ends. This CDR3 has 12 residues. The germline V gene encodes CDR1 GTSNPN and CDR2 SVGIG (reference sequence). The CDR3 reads CAWSVPGYGYTF. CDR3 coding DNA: TGTGCCTGGAGTGTACCTGGATATGGCTACACCTTC.

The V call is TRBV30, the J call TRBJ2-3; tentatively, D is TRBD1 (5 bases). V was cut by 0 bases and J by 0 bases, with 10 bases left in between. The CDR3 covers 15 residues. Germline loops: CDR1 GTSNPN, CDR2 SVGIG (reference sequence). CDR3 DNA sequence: TGTGCCTGGAGTGTACAAGGGGCTAGCACAGATACGCAGTATTTT. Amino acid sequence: CAWSVQGASTDTQYF.

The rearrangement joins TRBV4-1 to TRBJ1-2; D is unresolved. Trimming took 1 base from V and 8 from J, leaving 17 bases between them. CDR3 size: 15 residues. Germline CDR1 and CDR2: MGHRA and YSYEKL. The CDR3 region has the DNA TGCGCCAGCAGCCAAGCGAGGGCGGAGGCTTACGGCTACACCTTC. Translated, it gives CASSQARAEAYGYTF.

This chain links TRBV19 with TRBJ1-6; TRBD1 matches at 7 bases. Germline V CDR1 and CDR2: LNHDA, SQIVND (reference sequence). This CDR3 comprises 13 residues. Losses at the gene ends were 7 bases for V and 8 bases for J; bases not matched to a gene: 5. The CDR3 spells CASTTGVDSPLHF. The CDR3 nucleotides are TGTGCCAGTACAACAGGGGTGGATTCACCCCTCCACTTT.

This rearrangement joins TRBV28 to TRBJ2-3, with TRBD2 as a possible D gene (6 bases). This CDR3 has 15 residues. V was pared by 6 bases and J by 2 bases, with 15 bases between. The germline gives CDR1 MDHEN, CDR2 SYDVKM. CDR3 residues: CASSQAGPTTDTQYF. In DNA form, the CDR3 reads TGTGCCAGCAGCCAAGCGGGCCCTACCACAGATACGCAGTATTTT.

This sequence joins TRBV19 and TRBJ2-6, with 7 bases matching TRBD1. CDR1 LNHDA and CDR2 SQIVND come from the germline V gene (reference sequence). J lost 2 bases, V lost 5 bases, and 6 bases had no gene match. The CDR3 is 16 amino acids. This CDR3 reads CASSFPQGAGANVLTF. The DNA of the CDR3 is TGTGCCAGTAGTTTCCCCCAGGGGGCTGGGGCCAACGTCCTGACTTTC.

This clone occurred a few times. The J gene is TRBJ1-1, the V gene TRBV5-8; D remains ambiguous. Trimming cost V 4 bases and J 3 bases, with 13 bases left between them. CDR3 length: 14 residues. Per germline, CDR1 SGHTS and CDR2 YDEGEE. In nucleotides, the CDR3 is TGTGCCAGCAGCCCGGGCCCTTTCCACACTGAAGCTTTCTTT. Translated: CASSPGPFHTEAFF.

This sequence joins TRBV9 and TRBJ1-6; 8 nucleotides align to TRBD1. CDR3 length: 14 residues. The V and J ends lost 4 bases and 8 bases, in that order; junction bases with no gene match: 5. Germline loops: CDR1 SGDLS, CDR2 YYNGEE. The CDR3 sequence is CASSPRQGYSPLHF. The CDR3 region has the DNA TGTGCCAGCAGCCCGAGACAGGGGTATTCACCCCTCCACTTT.

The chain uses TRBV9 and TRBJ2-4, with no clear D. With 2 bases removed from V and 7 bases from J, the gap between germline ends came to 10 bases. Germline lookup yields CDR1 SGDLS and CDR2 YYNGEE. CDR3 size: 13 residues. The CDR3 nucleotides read TGTGCCAGCAGCGTGGGTGGGGTGAACATTCAGTACTTC. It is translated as CASSVGGVNIQYF.

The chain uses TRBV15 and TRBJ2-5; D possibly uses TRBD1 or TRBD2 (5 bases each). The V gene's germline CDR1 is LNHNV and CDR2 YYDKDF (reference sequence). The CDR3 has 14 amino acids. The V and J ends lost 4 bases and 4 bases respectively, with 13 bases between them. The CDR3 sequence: CATSTGGTSETQYF. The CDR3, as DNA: TGTGCCACCAGCACCGGTGGGACCTCAGAGACCCAGTACTTC.

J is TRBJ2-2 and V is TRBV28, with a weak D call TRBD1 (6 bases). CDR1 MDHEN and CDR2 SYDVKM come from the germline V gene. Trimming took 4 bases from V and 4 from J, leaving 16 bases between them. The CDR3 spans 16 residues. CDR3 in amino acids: CASSSRSTGLTGELFF. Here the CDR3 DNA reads TGTGCCAGCAGTTCCCGTTCAACAGGGCTCACCGGGGAGCTGTTTTTT.